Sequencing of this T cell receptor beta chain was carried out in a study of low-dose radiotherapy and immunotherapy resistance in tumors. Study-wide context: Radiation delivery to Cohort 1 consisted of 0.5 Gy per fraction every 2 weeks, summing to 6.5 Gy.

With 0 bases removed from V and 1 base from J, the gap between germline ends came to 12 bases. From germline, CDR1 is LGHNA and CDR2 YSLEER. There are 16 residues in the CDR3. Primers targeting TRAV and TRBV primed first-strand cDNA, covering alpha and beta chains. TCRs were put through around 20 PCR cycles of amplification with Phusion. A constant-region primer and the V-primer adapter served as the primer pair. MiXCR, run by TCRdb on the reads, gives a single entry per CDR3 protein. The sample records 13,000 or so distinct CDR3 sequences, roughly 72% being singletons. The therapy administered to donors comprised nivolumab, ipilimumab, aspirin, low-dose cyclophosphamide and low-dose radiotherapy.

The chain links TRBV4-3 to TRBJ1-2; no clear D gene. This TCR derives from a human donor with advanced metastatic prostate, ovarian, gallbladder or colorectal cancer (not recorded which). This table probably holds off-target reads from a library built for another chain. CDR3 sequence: CASSQDIGLLNYGYTF. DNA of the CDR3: TGCGCCAGCAGCCAAGACATCGGACTGCTTAACTATGGCTACACCTTC.